Below, 20 T cell receptor beta chains from the same sample are listed, as sequenced in a study of T cell responses to AZD1222 COVID-19 vaccine. Generated by immunoSEQ multiplex PCR, the TCRdb table keeps only in-frame clones and is missing some. The sample holds 120,000 or so clones, about 88% seen once. Specimen: peripheral blood, collected on day 0 of AZD1222 vaccination. Receptors were obtained from an adult in good health.

The J gene is TRBJ1-5, the V gene TRBV28; TRBD1 agrees at 12 bases. CDR1 is MDHEN, CDR2 SYDVKM, per germline. The CDR3 sequence is 16 residues long. Germline trimming cut 7 bases from V and 6 bases from J; bases unmatched to any gene: 10. The CDR3 loop reads CASKLRGQGAGQPQHF. As DNA, the CDR3 is TGTGCCAGCAAACTGAGGGGACAGGGGGCAGGTCAGCCCCAGCATTTT.

V usage is TRBV19 and J usage is TRBJ1-2, with D possibly matching TRBD1 (6 bases). V lost 8 bases and J lost 3, with 10 bases in between. Germline values: CDR1 LNHDA, CDR2 SQIVND (reference sequence). The CDR3 runs 12 residues. The CDR3 loop is CASWDTYYGYTF. DNA of the CDR3: TGTGCCAGTTGGGACACTTACTATGGCTACACCTTC.

A remark on this clone: The junction departs from the called germline gene at one end, perhaps through a read error. The chain couples TRBV27 to TRBJ1-2; D gene unclear. The length of the CDR3 is 17 residues. Germline V gene lookup returns CDR1 MNHEY and CDR2 SMNVEV (reference sequence). CDR3 in DNA: TGTGCCAGCAGTATATCGAGTCCCCGGGCGCAATTGAGTGGCTACACCTTC. Residues: CASSISSPRAQLSGYTF.

The chain joins TRBV6-5 to TRBJ1-1; no reliable D call. The CDR3 runs 13 residues. Germline CDR1 is MNHEY and CDR2 is SVGAGI. Trimming removed 5 bases at V and 0 bases at J, with 7 bases between. In DNA form, the CDR3 reads TGTGCCAGCAGTCGACACATGAACACTGAAGCTTTCTTT. This translates into CASSRHMNTEAFF.

V usage is TRBV5-6 and J usage is TRBJ1-2, with 7 bases matching TRBD1. This CDR3 spans 17 amino acids. The germline V gene has CDR1 SGHDT and CDR2 YYEEEE. The V and J ends lost 4 bases and 4 bases, in that order; junction bases with no gene match: 16. As DNA, the CDR3 is TGTGCCAGCAGCCACCGAAATAGACAGGGTTCGGGCTATGGCTACACCTTC. This encodes CASSHRNRQGSGYGYTF.

The rearrangement links TRBV7-2 to TRBJ1-6; 7 bases agree with TRBD1. CDR3 length equals 14 residues. CDR1 is SGHTA, CDR2 FQGNSA, per germline. J lost 10 bases, V lost 1 base, and 4 bases had no gene match. CDR3 loop: CASSLGQGGSPLHF. CDR3 in DNA: TGTGCCAGCAGCTTAGGACAGGGAGGGTCACCCCTCCACTTT.

The gene calls are TRBV3-1 (or the pseudogene TRBV3-2) and TRBJ2-1; TRBD1 is a possible D gene (5 bases). V lost 0 bases and J 0 bases, leaving 6 bases between the germline ends. CDR3 length: 15 residues. Germline CDR1 is LGHDT and CDR2 is YNNKEL (reference sequence). CDR3: CASSQDRVSYNEQFF. For the CDR3, the DNA is TGTGCCAGCAGCCAAGACAGGGTCTCCTACAATGAGCAGTTCTTC.

The gene calls are TRBV6-5 and TRBJ1-2, with 9 bases fitting TRBD1. V lost 7 bases, J lost 8 bases, and 11 bases stayed unmatched. From germline, CDR1 is MNHEY and CDR2 SVGAGI. This CDR3 is 14 amino acids long. The CDR3 DNA is TGTGCCAGCACCCAAGGACAGGGGAGTATCGGCTACACCTTC. Amino acids: CASTQGQGSIGYTF.

The J gene is TRBJ1-2, the V gene TRBV6-1; D remains unclear. The CDR3 is 15 amino acids. Germline V lookup: CDR1 MNHNS, CDR2 SASEGT. The V end lost 2 bases, the J end lost 2 bases, and 12 bases lay between the germline ends. CDR3 region: CASSERNVGNYGYTF. DNA of the CDR3: TGTGCCAGCAGTGAAAGGAATGTCGGAAACTATGGCTACACCTTC.

This sequence joins TRBV5-6 and TRBJ2-6, with D uncertain. CDR3 size: 16 residues. V was cut by 2 bases and J by 1 base, with 10 bases left in between. Per germline, CDR1 SGHDT and CDR2 YYEEEE. The CDR3 bases are TGTGCCAGCAGCTTTTTTTGGGGTTCTGGGGCCAACGTCCTGACTTTC. It translates to CASSFFWGSGANVLTF.

This clone was seen more than once but under ten times. J is TRBJ1-3 and V is TRBV7-4; D gene uncertain. This CDR3 contains 13 residues. The germline gives CDR1 SGHVT, CDR2 SQSDAQ. The germline V and J ends were trimmed by 7 bases and 4 bases, with 11 bases remaining between them. This CDR3 is CASTRGDGNTIYF. DNA for the CDR3: TGTGCCAGCACTCGGGGAGACGGAAACACCATATATTTT.

V gene TRBV11-2 combines with J gene TRBJ2-3, with D tentatively TRBD2 (5 bases). Germline-derived CDR1 and CDR2 are SGHAT and FQNNGV. The CDR3 sequence is 15 residues long. Trimming took off 1 base at V and 2 bases at J, with 10 bases between the two ends. CDR3 in amino acids: CASSLVGGLTDTQYF. CDR3 nucleotide sequence: TGTGCCAGCAGCTTAGTTGGCGGGCTCACAGATACGCAGTATTTT.

The genes are TRBV5-4 and TRBJ1-1; D gene uncertain. Trimming removed 1 base at V and 1 base at J, with 11 bases between. The CDR3 contains 15 residues. Germline CDR1 SGHNT, CDR2 YYREEE (reference sequence). This chain's CDR3 is CASSLFNSRNTEAFF. Written as DNA, the CDR3 is TGTGCCAGCAGCTTGTTCAACAGTCGGAACACTGAAGCTTTCTTT.

V usage is TRBV5-1 and J usage is TRBJ2-7; D may correspond to TRBD1 or TRBD2 (6 bases each). The CDR3 is 14 residues long. Deletions cut 6 bases from V and 5 bases from J, with 18 bases between. Germline V CDR1 and CDR2: SGHRS, YFSETQ. CDR3 region: CASTPPGARNEQYF. The CDR3 region has the DNA TGCGCCAGCACCCCCCCGGGGGCTAGGAACGAGCAGTACTTC.

CDR3 loop: CTSGGDYGYTF. CDR3 bases: TGCACCTCAGGGGGAGACTATGGCTACACCTTC. V and J are TRBV20-1 and TRBJ1-2; TRBD1 aligns across 7 bases. This CDR3 is 11 amino acids long. Germline V lookup: CDR1 DFQATT, CDR2 SNEGSKA (reference sequence).

The chain employs TRBV7-8 and TRBJ2-3; D call uncertain. CDR1 is SGHVS and CDR2 is FQNEAQ in the germline V gene. Between the trimmed V and J ends, which lost 8 bases and 4 bases, there was a span of 19 bases. The CDR3 extends over 15 amino acids. The CDR3 spells CASCDSDGGSDTQYF. CDR3 in DNA: TGTGCCAGCTGCGACTCGGACGGTGGATCAGATACGCAGTATTTT. The full variable domain, rest sourced from reference TRBV7-8 and TRBJ2-3, is GAGVSQSPRYKVAKRGQDVALRCDPISGHVSLFWYQQALGQGPEFLTYFQNEAQLDKSGLPSDRFFAERPEGSVSTLKIQRTQQEDSAVYLCASCDSDGGSDTQYFGPGTRLTVL.

The chain employs TRBV19 and TRBJ1-5, with 7 bases identical to TRBD1. In germline, CDR1 is LNHDA, CDR2 SQIVND (reference sequence). J was trimmed by 1 base and V by 4 bases; bases with no gene match: 10. The CDR3 extends over 17 amino acids. CDR3 loop: CASSNDRVVASNQPQHF. In nucleotides, the CDR3 is TGTGCCAGTAGTAATGACAGGGTGGTCGCCAGCAATCAGCCCCAGCATTTT. Full variable domain (rest looked up from reference TRBV19 and TRBJ1-5): DGGITQSPKYLFRKEGQNVTLSCEQNLNHDAMYWYRQDPGQGLRLIYYSQIVNDFQKGDIAEGYSVSREKKESFPLTVTSAQKNPTAFYLCASSNDRVVASNQPQHFGDGTRLSIL.

This sequence joins TRBV18 and TRBJ2-5; 7 nucleotides match TRBD2. CDR3 size: 16 residues. Trimming cost V 1 base and J 4 bases; bases outside gene matches: 9. Germline V gene sequence: CDR1 KGHSH, CDR2 LQKENI. The CDR3 nucleotides read TGTGCCAGCTCACCACTCGACAGCGGGGCGGCAGAGACCCAGTACTTC. This encodes CASSPLDSGAAETQYF.

The gene calls are TRBV10-3 and TRBJ1-2; D remains ambiguous. The germline V and J ends were trimmed by 2 bases and 2 bases, with 3 bases remaining between them. CDR1 and CDR2 from the germline V gene are ENHRY and SYGVKD. The CDR3 consists of 12 residues. CDR3 region: CAISERNYGYTF. CDR3 sequence (DNA): TGTGCCATCAGTGAGCGGAACTATGGCTACACCTTC.

The chain joins TRBV5-1 to TRBJ2-3; 8 bases agree with TRBD1. Germline V gene sequence: CDR1 SGHRS, CDR2 YFSETQ. The CDR3 runs 14 residues. V lost 8 bases and J lost 5; bases outside the gene matches: 10. The CDR3 bases are TGCGCCAGTCGGTGGCAGGGGGCTTTAGATACGCAGTATTTT. This translates into CASRWQGALDTQYF.